This TCR beta chain appears in the sequencing data of a study of shared clonotypes between healthy human individuals (dated by TCRdb to the early 2020s). Notes on the research overall: A few men and a couple of women, aged 18 to 49 years, made up the cohort. For each donor, CD4 naive and CD4 memory were each given three plates, CD8 naive was given two plates, and CD8 memory was given one plate. Blood TCR repertoires of about 5 healthy adults were deeply sequenced to estimate repertoire size and the extent of clonotype sharing between individuals. Libraries were prepared and TCR repertoires were sequenced by different laboratories using diverse techniques, in order to increase sequencing depth and limit assay-specific biases. Between about 0.85 and 10 billion PBMCs per donor were obtained by leukapheresis.

V drops 5 bases and J drops 2 bases, leaving 12 bases in between. The CDR3 runs 14 residues from the cysteine to the phenylalanine. The CDR3 DNA has 42 bases and is translated from base 1. The germline V gene (reference sequence) supplies CDR1 SEHNR and CDR2 FQNEAQ. TCR CDR3 regions were amplified from genomic DNA by multiplex PCR using the deep immunoSEQ assay. Genomic DNA extracted from each cell subset was distributed evenly over all wells of several immunoSEQ 96-well plates, and each plate served as one replicate. For sorted subsets, around 200 ng genomic DNA, equal to tens of thousands of T cell genomes, was loaded into each replicate PCR. The purified libraries were quantified using a Qubit 3.0 fluorometer, sized with a Bioanalyzer 2100, and then quantified again using the KAPA Library Quantification kit. Each immunoSEQ 96-well plate was sequenced on its own single-read 150-cycle Illumina NextSeq 550 flow cell. Processing in the source paper ran as follows. Because the immunoSEQ output included only junctional sequences and no quality scores, the filtering could not be the same as the filtering used for full-length reads. To assign V/J genes and CDR3, sequences were annotated using PyIR, a Python wrapper for IgBLAST v1.9, with IMGT germline references. Reads were filtered out if the reads had weak V/J assignments (E-value above 1e-6), no CDR3, stop codons, out-of-frame junctions, or ambiguous translated residues. V3J clonotypes were defined as sequences sharing the same inferred V gene, J gene, and CDR3 amino acid sequence. Percentage overlap between repertoires was computed as shared unique clonotypes divided by the size of the smaller repertoire. Repertoire richness was assessed with RTK rarefaction, the Chao1 estimator, and Recon v2.1 estimates of unobserved clonotypes. For all TCRbeta clonotypes obtained by the gDNA method from a few donors, generation probabilities were computed with OLGA. TCRdb retrieved this table from immuneACCESS and kept in-frame rearrangements only. Not all clones are present; in checked studies, unresolved V genes account for under half, and no reason is known for the remainder. The V and J calls and the clone size are those of that table, but D and trimming were determined from the DNA. The sample table shows some 1.1 million clones, and approximately 75% are seen once. The ten largest clones represent roughly 0.9% of the sample.

Healthy HIV-negative adults with no recently reported acute infections or vaccinations were included as donors. All donors were Caucasian adults living in Nashville, Tennessee, USA. CD4+ T cells were enriched through magnetic negative selection, after which naive cells were positively selected on CD45RA and the remaining negative fraction served as the memory subset. Blood was obtained by leukapheresis, after which PBMCs were separated by Ficoll-Histopaque density gradient centrifugation and cryopreserved in liquid nitrogen vapor phase. Analytical flow cytometry was used to check the purity and quantity of each magnetically sorted T cell population. Each sorted fraction had its genomic DNA isolated and then quantified by UV absorbance on a Nanodrop 2000c. This clone was recorded a few times. Its antigen remains undetermined. Per-base quality was not reported, and no clone a single base away is much larger than it.

On the study overall, not on this receptor specifically: Compared with non-shared clonotypes, the clonotypes found in all four sorted-subset donors had higher generation probabilities. Across a few donors, roughly 5% of naive CD4, approximately 3.5% of naive CD8, roughly 2.3% of memory CD4, and 0.4% of memory CD8 clonotypes were shared. Pairwise subsampling led to the expectation that sequencing depth would affect the degree of clonotype sharing among donors. Sampling was restricted to blood, and TCR repertoires in tissues likely differ from the TCR repertoires found in blood. Because the study included only a small number of donors, the genetic and exposure-history diversity represented was limited. Incomplete sequencing was indicated by rarefaction of sorted-subset datasets, despite the large sequencing depth. Estimated clonotype richness was generally larger for naive than for memory subsets.

The sample was memory CD4+ T cells from PBMCs. The cell subset or site label corresponds to: CD45RA-negative fraction. The receptor chain draws on TRBV7-9 and TRBJ1-1; the D gene assignment is ambiguous. The TCR sequence derives from a young man in good health. Some clones in this sample may be carry-over from other donors' samples. The DNA is TGTGCCAGCAGCCGCGCAGAGAAAAACACTGAAGCTTTCTTT. It translates as CASSRAEKNTEAFF.